The present entry profiles one TCR beta chain with its context. J gave up 7 bases and V 4 bases, and 11 bases lay outside the gene matches. Germline CDR1 is MNHNY and CDR2 is SVGAGI (reference sequence). This CDR3 is built from 16 residues. The data were obtained in a study of blood T cells in healthy people across ages. Using a J-beta primer mix together with a sample-barcoded 5' primer, a second PCR was run for roughly 6 to 12 cycles. TCRdb reanalysed the 5' RACE reads using MiXCR and keeps one entry per CDR3 protein. The data show over 1.5 million distinct CDR3 sequences, with 49% seen just once and 2.1% held by the top ten.

The chain couples TRBV6-6 to TRBJ2-5; 11 bases line up with TRBD2. This sequence originates from a woman between 35 and 50 years old in good health. Sequenced input: blood. CDR3 loop: CASSSPSGGRLLTQYF. The CDR3 nucleotides are TGTGCCAGCAGTTCCCCTAGCGGGGGGCGCCTGTTGACCCAGTACTTC.